This T cell receptor (beta chain) was observed in a study of OX40 agonist ivuxolimab in advanced cancers. The CDR3 length is 16 residues. CDR1 and CDR2 from the germline V gene are KGHSH and LQKENI. V lost 1 base to trimming and J lost 5 bases, with 17 bases between them. Clones were sequenced by immunoSEQ multiplex PCR, and TCRdb holds only the in-frame ones, with some missing. Of about 70,000 clones listed, roughly 80% are singletons. The TCR sequence derives from an adult with an advanced solid tumor such as melanoma, head and neck, liver or kidney cancer. The material sequenced was CD4+ or CD8+ T cells sorted from blood, taken in a trial of the OX40 agonist ivuxolimab. The genes are TRBV18 and TRBJ2-5; D possibly corresponds to TRBD2 (6 bases). CDR3 loop: CASSPRQPGSRETQYF. CDR3 bases: TGTGCCAGCTCACCACGCCAACCCGGGAGCAGGGAGACCCAGTACTTC.